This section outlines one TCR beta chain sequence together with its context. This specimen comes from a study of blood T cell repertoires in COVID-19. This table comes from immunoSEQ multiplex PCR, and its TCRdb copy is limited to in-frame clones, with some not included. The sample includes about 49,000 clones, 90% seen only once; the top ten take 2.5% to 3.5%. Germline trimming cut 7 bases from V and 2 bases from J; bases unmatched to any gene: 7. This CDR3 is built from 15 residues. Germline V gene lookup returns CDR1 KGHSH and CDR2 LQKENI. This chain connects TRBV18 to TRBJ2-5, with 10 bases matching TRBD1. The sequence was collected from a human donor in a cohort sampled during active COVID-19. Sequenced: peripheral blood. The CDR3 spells CASCRQGATQETQYF. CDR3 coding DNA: TGTGCCAGCTGTAGACAGGGGGCAACTCAAGAGACCCAGTACTTC. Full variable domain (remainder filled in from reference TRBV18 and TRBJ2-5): NAGVMQNPRHLVRRRGQEARLRCSPMKGHSHVYWYRQLPEEGLKFMVYLQKENIIDESGMPKERFSAEFPKEGPSILRIQQVVRGDSAAYFCASCRQGATQETQYFGPGTRLLVL.